Shown below are 6 T cell receptor beta chains from a single sample sequenced in a study of long-term antiretroviral therapy in people with HIV (dated by TCRdb to the early 2020s). The immunoSEQ hsTCRB v3.0 assay was used at survey level resolution for TRB variable region sequencing. Held by TCRdb, this immuneACCESS table contains in-frame sequences only and omits some clones. Under half of the omission traces to an unresolved V gene where checked; the cause of the rest is unknown. This sample comprises some 25,000 clones, 70% to 90% of them detected only once. The biggest ten clones account for 15% of the sample. The sequences come from unsorted PBMCs, collected 1.2 years after starting antiretroviral therapy. All receptors derive from a man in his fifties with HIV.

Only one count was recorded for this clone. This chain joins TRBV2 and TRBJ1-2; tentative D call: TRBD1 (6 bases). Germline values: CDR1 SNHLY, CDR2 FYNNEI. The CDR3 totals 14 residues. V was pared by 5 bases and J by 0 bases, with 10 bases between. The CDR3 sequence: CASSRTDSNYGYTF. Written as DNA, the CDR3 is TGTGCCAGCAGTAGGACAGATTCTAACTATGGCTACACCTTC.

The rearrangement uses TRBV21-1 and TRBJ2-7; the table's D gene call, TRBD1, was not cross checked with the DNA. TRBV21-1 is flagged as a pseudogene. The length of the CDR3 is 15 residues. CDR3 in DNA: TGTGCCAGCAGCCTAAGGACAGGGGCGCGGTACGAGCAGTACTTC. Protein product: CASSLRTGARYEQYF.

The chain links TRBV27 to TRBJ2-5; D unclear. Germline assignment: CDR1 MNHEY and CDR2 SMNVEV (reference sequence). CDR3 length equals 13 residues. Trimming cost V 3 bases and J 4 bases, with 9 bases left between them. The CDR3 sequence: CASSFSRRETQYF. DNA of the CDR3: TGTGCCAGCAGTTTTTCGCGTCGAGAGACCCAGTACTTC.

The chain couples TRBV7-2 to TRBJ2-5; no reliable D call. The CDR3 contains 12 residues. Looked up from germline, CDR1 is SGHTA and CDR2 is FQGNSA. V lost 1 base and J lost 7, with 7 bases in between. CDR3 amino acids: CASSLEGATQYF. The CDR3 DNA reads as TGTGCCAGCAGCTTAGAAGGCGCGACCCAGTACTTC.

The rearrangement uses TRBV4-1 and TRBJ2-5; D call uncertain. V was clipped by 0 bases and J by 6 bases, with 11 bases between them. The CDR3 spans 14 residues. CDR1 and CDR2 (germline): MGHRA, YSYEKL. The CDR3 sequence: CASSQDRVEKTQYF. The CDR3 DNA follows: TGCGCCAGCAGCCAAGATAGGGTTGAGAAGACCCAGTACTTC.

V is TRBV19 and J is TRBJ2-1, with TRBD1 identical over 9 bases. CDR3 length: 16 residues. Germline V gene lookup returns CDR1 LNHDA and CDR2 SQIVND (reference sequence). V lost 3 bases, J lost 9 bases, and 12 bases stayed unmatched. CDR3 protein: CASSINGGQGGTEQFF. In nucleotides, the CDR3 is TGTGCCAGTAGTATCAACGGGGGACAGGGTGGGACTGAGCAGTTCTTC.